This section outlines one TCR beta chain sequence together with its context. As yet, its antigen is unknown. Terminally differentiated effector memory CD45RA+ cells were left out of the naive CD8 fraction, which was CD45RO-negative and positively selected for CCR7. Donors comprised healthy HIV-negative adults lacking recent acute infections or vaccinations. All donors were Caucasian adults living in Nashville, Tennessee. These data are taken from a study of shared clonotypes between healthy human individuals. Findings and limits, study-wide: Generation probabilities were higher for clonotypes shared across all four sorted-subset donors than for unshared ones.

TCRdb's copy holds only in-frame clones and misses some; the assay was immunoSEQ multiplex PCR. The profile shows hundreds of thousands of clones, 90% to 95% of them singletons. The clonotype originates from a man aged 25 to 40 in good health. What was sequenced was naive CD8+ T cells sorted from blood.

The CDR3 bases are TGCGCCAGCAGTGAGTGGTCGAAGGGGGCAACAGATACGCAGTATTTT. It codes for CASSEWSKGATDTQYF. This chain links TRBV10-1 with TRBJ2-3, with 7 bases lining up with TRBD1. CDR3 length: 16 amino acids. The V gene end was trimmed by 1 base and the J gene end by 3 bases; junction bases not matched to a gene: 7. Per germline, CDR1 WNHNN and CDR2 SYGVQD (reference sequence).